This T cell receptor (beta chain) was profiled in a study of T-cell reconstitution after alpha-beta-depleted transplantation in children (TCRdb year 2016). Regarding the complete study: Using TCR repertoire profiling, the study quantitatively followed how T-cell immune reconstitution unfolded in children after TCRalphabeta/CD19-depleted allogeneic hematopoietic cell transplantation. Overall results and qualifications from the work: In some patients, high TCRbeta diversity at day 60 was attributed to recipient T cells and intrathymic progenitors that had survived conditioning. Apparently early alphabetaT-cell count recovery about two months after transplant reportedly relied on only several hundred rapidly expanded clones derived from non-depleted graft cells. The frequencies of hyperexpanded clones fell over the following months, and after one year, T-cell counts and TCRbeta diversity were mostly attributed to newly produced T cells.

The library relied on PCR. Data came from an Illumina HiSeq 2500. TCR libraries were prepared with molecular barcoding, using unique molecular identifiers to normalize TCRbeta repertoire quantification. In TCRdb, the public reads were trimmed at Q25 with fastp and aligned with MiXCR, with productive beta chains retained. Merged by CDR3 protein, the rows form single entries marked with the most common genes and DNA. The sample table shows about 980,000 distinct CDR3 sequences, and roughly 29% are seen once. The ten largest clones take up around 30% of the sample. V drops 6 bases and J drops 6 bases, leaving 11 bases in between. For CDR1 and CDR2, the germline V gene lists MNHEY and SVGAGI. The CDR3 contains 12 residues, cysteine and phenylalanine counted. Left in the record is the CDR3 DNA by itself, 36 bases read in frame from the first base. The treatment or condition label for this specimen denotes: allogeneic hematopoietic cell transplantation with graft depleted of TCRalphabeta T cells and CD19 B cells. TCRalphabeta/CD19-depleted allogeneic hematopoietic cell grafts were given to the transplant recipients, all of whom were children.

This clonotype was detected a few times. Which antigen it targets is not known. Base qualities are not at hand, and no much larger clone is one base apart. The sample here was PBMCs, mostly from graft donor cells, taken 360 days after TCRalphabeta/CD19-depleted stem cell transplant. This clonotype was obtained from a boy younger than two who had a stem cell transplant for SCID, so the T cells may come from the graft donor. Recombination connected TRBV6-5 to TRBJ1-1, with the D gene not clear enough to name. The sequenced DNA: TGTGCCAGCAGCCTACCCGGGGCTGAAGCTTTCTTT. The resulting protein is CASSLPGAEAFF.